What follows are 7 T cell receptor beta chains derived from one specimen sequenced in a study of control samples from healthy donors and cancer patients. TCRdb's copy holds only in-frame clones and misses some; the assay was immunoSEQ multiplex PCR. The data contain some 57,000 clones, 85% to 95% of them singletons. The source material was blood. All receptors derive from a young man in good health.

The CDR3 here is CASSGLAVRNEQFF. The CDR3 region has the DNA TGTGCCAGCAGCGGACTAGCAGTAAGGAATGAGCAGTTCTTC. The chain carries TRBV9 and TRBJ2-1; the match to TRBD2 covers 7 bases. From germline, CDR1 is SGDLS and CDR2 YYNGEE. The CDR3 loop spans 14 amino acids. V lost 3 bases and J lost 7; bases outside the gene matches: 7. Variable domain in full (rest from reference TRBV9 and TRBJ2-1): DSGVTQTPKHLITATGQRVTLRCSPRSGDLSVYWYQQSLDQGLQFLIQYYNGEERAKGNILERFSAQQFPDLHSELNLSSLELGDSALYFCASSGLAVRNEQFFGPGTRLTVL.

The V gene is TRBV11-2, the J gene TRBJ2-5; 10 bases line up with TRBD2. Unmatched junction bases numbered 10, after V lost 8 bases and J lost 4 bases. From germline, CDR1 is SGHAT and CDR2 FQNNGV. The CDR3 is made up of 15 amino acids. CDR3 bases: TGTGCCAGCCGAGGCCAAGCGGGAGGGCCAGAGACCCAGTACTTC. Translation: CASRGQAGGPETQYF.

This chain joins TRBV5-6 and TRBJ2-1; possibly TRBD2 for D (5 bases). The CDR3 totals 15 residues. Germline V lookup: CDR1 SGHDT, CDR2 YYEEEE. Trimming stripped 5 bases from V and 0 bases from J, with 12 bases between. CDR3 in amino acids: CASRVDWSSYNEQFF. The CDR3 nucleotides read TGTGCCAGCAGAGTGGACTGGAGCTCCTACAATGAGCAGTTCTTC.

The rearrangement joins TRBV15 to TRBJ1-5; tentative D call: TRBD1 (6 bases). The CDR3 is made up of 14 amino acids. Germline-derived CDR1 and CDR2 are LNHNV and YYDKDF (reference sequence). V was shortened by 5 bases and J by 3 bases, with 11 bases between the two germline ends. DNA for the CDR3: TGTGCCACCAGCCCGCAGGGGTCCAATCAGCCCCAGCATTTT. Protein product: CATSPQGSNQPQHF.

V gene TRBV7-9 combines with J gene TRBJ1-1; D might be TRBD1 (5 bases). V lost 3 bases, J lost 3 bases, and 17 bases lay in between. This CDR3 region has 16 residues. Germline-derived CDR1 and CDR2 are SEHNR and FQNEAQ (reference sequence). CDR3 loop: CASSFGNRDRDTEAFF. CDR3 bases: TGTGCCAGCAGCTTCGGGAACCGGGACCGGGACACTGAAGCTTTCTTT. The full variable domain, its missing parts supplied by reference TRBV7-9 and TRBJ1-1, is DTGVSQNPRHKITKRGQNVTFRCDPISEHNRLYWYRQTLGQGPEFLTYFQNEAQLEKSRLLSDRFSAERPKGSFSTLEIQRTEQGDSAMYLCASSFGNRDRDTEAFFGQGTRLTVV.

About this clone: One end of the junction varies from germline; a read error may be responsible. V and J are TRBV4-3 and TRBJ2-1; maybe TRBD1 (5 bases). This CDR3 region has 15 residues. Looked up from germline, CDR1 is LGHNA and CDR2 is YSLEER. The CDR3 loop reads CASSQGAQPDNEQFF. In DNA, the CDR3 is TGCGCCAGCAGTCAAGGGGCCCAACCGGACAATGAGCAGTTCTTC.

This sequence joins TRBV4-1 and TRBJ2-5; TRBD2 agrees at 13 bases. The CDR3 spans 16 residues. Looked up from germline, CDR1 is MGHRA and CDR2 is YSYEKL. The ends lost 4 bases at V and 4 bases at J; junction bases unmatched: 6. The CDR3 protein is CASSPLAGGRGETQYF. In DNA, the CDR3 is TGCGCCAGCAGCCCACTAGCGGGAGGGAGGGGAGAGACCCAGTACTTC.